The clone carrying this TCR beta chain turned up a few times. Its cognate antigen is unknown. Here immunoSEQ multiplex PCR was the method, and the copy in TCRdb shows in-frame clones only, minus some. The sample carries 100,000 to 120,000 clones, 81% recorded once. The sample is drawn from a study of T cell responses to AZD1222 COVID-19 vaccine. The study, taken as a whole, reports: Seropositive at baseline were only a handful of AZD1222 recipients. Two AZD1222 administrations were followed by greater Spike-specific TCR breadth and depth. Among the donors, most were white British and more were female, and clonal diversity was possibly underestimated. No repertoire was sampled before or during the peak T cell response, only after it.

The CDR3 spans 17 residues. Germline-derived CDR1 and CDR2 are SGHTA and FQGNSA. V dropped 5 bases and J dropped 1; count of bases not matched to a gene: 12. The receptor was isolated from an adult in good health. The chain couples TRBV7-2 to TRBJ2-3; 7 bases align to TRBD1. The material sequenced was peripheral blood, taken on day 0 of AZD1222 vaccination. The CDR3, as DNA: TGTGCCAGCAGCCCCCGGACCGGGACAGCGCGCACAGATACGCAGTATTTT. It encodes CASSPRTGTARTDTQYF.